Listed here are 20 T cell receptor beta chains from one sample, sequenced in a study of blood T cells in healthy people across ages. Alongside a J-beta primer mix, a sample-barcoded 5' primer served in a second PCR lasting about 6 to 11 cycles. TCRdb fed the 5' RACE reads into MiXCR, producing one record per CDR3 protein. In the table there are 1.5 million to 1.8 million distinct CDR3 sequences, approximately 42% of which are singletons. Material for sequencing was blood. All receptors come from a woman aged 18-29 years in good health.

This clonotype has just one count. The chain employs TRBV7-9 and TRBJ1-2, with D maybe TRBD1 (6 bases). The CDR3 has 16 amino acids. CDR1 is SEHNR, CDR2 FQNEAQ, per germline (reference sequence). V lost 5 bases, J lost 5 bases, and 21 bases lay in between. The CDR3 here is CASSQTIGQLQYGYTF. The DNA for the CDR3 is TGTGCCAGCAGCCAAACAATTGGACAGCTTCAGTATGGCTACACCTTC.

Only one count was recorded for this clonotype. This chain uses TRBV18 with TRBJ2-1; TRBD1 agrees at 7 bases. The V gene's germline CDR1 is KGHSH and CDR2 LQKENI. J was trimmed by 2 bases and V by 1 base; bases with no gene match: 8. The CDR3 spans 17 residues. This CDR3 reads CASSPHGQAATYNEQFF. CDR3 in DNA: TGTGCCAGCTCACCACATGGACAGGCCGCGACCTACAATGAGCAGTTCTTC. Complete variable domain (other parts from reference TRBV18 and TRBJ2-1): NAGVMQNPRHLVRRRGQEARLRCSPMKGHSHVYWYRQLPEEGLKFMVYLQKENIIDESGMPKERFSAEFPKEGPSILRIQQVVRGDSAAYFCASSPHGQAATYNEQFFGPGTRLTVL.

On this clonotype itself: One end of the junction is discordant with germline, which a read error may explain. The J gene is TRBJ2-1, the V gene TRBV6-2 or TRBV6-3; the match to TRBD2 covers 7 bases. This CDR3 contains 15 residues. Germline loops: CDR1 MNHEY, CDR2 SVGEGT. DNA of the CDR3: TGTGTCAGCAGGGCGGGAGCCAGGCGGTACAATGAGCAGTTCTTC. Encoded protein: CVSRAGARRYNEQFF.

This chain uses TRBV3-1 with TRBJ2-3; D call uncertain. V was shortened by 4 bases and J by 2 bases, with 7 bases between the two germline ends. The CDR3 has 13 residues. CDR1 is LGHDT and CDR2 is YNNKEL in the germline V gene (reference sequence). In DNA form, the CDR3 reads TGTGCCAGCAGCCTCCAACACACAGATACGCAGTATTTT. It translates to CASSLQHTDTQYF.

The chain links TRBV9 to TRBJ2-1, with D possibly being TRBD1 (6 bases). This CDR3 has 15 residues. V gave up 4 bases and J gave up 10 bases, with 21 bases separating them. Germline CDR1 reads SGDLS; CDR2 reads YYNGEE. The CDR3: CASSQGSDPQKEQFF. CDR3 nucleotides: TGTGCCAGCAGCCAGGGGTCCGATCCACAAAAAGAGCAGTTCTTC.

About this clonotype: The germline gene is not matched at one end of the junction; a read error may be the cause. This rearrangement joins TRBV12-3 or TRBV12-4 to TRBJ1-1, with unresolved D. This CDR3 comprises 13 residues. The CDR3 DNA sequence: TGTGCCAGCAGTATAGCACGGCCCGCGGGGGCTTTCTTT. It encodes CASSIARPAGAFF.

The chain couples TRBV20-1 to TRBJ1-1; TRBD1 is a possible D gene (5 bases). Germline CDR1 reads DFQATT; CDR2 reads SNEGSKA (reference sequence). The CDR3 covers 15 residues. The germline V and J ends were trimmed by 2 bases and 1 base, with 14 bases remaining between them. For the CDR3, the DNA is TGCAGTGCTAGAAGGGCAGGGAGGAAGAACACTGAAGCTTTCTTT. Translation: CSARRAGRKNTEAFF.

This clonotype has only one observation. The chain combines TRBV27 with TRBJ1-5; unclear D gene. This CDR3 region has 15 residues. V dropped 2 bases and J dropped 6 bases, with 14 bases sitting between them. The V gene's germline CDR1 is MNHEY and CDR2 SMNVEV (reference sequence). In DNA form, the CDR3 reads TGTGCCAGCAGTTTAGTGGGCTTCAAGGGTCAGCCCCAGCATTTT. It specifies CASSLVGFKGQPQHF.

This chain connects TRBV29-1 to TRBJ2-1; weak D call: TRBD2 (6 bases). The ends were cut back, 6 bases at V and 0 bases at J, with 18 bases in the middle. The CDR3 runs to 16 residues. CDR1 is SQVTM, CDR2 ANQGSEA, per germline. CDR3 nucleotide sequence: TGCAGCGTCGTCTCGACTAGTACAGGCTCCTACAATGAGCAGTTCTTC. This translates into CSVVSTSTGSYNEQFF.

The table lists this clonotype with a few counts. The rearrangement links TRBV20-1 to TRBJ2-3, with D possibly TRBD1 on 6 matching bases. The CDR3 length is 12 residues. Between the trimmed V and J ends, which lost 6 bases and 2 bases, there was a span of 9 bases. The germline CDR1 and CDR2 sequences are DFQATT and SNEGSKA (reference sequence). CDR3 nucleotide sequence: TGCAGTGCCGACAGGCCCACAGATACGCAGTATTTT. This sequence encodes CSADRPTDTQYF.

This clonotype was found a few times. CDR3 nucleotides: TGTGCCAGCAGCCCGTCCCCCACTGAGCAGTTCTTC. Translated, it gives CASSPSPTEQFF. The chain recombines TRBV7-9 with TRBJ2-1; D gene ambiguous. The V gene lost 5 bases and the J gene lost 9 bases, with 11 bases spanning the gap. This CDR3 comprises 12 residues. The germline gives CDR1 SEHNR, CDR2 FQNEAQ (reference sequence). The full variable domain, its missing parts supplied by reference TRBV7-9 and TRBJ2-1, is DTGVSQNPRHKITKRGQNVTFRCDPISEHNRLYWYRQTLGQGPEFLTYFQNEAQLEKSRLLSDRFSAERPKGSFSTLEIQRTEQGDSAMYLCASSPSPTEQFFGPGTRLTVL.

The CDR3 DNA reads as TGCAGTGCTAGAGATGGCAGGGGTTCGGTCAATCAGCCCCAGCATTTT. Translating gives CSARDGRGSVNQPQHF. The chain links TRBV20-1 to TRBJ1-5; tentatively, D is TRBD1 (6 bases). CDR3 length: 16 residues. The germline V gene encodes CDR1 DFQATT and CDR2 SNEGSKA (reference sequence). V lost 0 bases and J 3 bases, leaving 15 bases between the germline ends.

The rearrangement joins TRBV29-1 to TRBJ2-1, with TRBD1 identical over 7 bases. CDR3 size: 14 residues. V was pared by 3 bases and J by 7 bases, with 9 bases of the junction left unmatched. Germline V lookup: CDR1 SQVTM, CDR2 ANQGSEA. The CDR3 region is CSVDPRQGLNEQFF. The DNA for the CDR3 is TGCAGCGTTGACCCGAGACAGGGTCTGAATGAGCAGTTCTTC.

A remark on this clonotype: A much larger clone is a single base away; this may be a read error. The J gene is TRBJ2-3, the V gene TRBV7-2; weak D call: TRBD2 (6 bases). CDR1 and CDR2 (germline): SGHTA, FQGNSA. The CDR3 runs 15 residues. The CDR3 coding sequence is TGTGTCAGCACCCCCCTTGGGGGGACGGGAGATACGCAGTATTTT. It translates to CVSTPLGGTGDTQYF.

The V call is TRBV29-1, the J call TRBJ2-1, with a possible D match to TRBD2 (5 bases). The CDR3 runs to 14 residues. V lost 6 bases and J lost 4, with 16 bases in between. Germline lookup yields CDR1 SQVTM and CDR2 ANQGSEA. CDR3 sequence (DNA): TGCAGCGTCAAGTGGACGAGGGCTTACAATGAGCAGTTCTTC. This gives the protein CSVKWTRAYNEQFF.

For the CDR3, the DNA is TGTGCCAGCAGCTTATGGGAAGGGGGATATGGCTACACCTTC. This translates into CASSLWEGGYGYTF. The V and J genes are TRBV7-2 and TRBJ1-2; TRBD1 is a possible D gene (6 bases). This CDR3 spans 14 amino acids. In germline, CDR1 is SGHTA, CDR2 FQGNSA. The germline V and J ends were trimmed by 2 bases and 5 bases, with 12 bases remaining between them.

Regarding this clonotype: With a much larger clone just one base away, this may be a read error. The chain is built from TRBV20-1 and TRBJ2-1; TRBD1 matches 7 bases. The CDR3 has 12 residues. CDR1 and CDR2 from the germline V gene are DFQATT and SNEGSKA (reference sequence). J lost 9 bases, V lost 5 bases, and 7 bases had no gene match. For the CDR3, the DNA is TGCAGTGCTTCGTCAGACAGGGCTGAGCAGTTCTTC. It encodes CSASSDRAEQFF.

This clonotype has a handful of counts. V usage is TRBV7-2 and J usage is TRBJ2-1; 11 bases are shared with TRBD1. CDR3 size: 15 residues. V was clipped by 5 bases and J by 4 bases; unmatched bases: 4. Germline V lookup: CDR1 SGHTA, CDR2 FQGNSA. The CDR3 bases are TGTGCCAGCAGCCGGACAGGGGGCGAATACAATGAGCAGTTCTTC. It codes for CASSRTGGEYNEQFF.

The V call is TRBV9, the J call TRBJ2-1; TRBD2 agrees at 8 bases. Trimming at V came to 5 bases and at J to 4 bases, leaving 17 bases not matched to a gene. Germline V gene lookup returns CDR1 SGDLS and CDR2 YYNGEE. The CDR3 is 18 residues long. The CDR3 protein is CASSARECRTSLYNEQFF. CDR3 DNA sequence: TGTGCCAGCAGTGCTAGAGAATGTAGGACTAGCCTATACAATGAGCAGTTCTTC.

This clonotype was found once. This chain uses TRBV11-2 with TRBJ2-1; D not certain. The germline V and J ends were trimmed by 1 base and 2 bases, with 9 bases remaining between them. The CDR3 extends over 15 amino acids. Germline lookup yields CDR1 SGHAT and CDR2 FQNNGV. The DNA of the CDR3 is TGTGCCAGCAGCTTAGGCCAGAACACCTACAATGAGCAGTTCTTC. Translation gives CASSLGQNTYNEQFF. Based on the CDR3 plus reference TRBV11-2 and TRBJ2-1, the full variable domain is EAGVAQSPRYKIIEKRQSVAFWCNPISGHATLYWYQQILGQGPKLLIQFQNNGVVDDSQLPKDRFSAERLKGVDSTLKIQPAKLEDSAVYLCASSLGQNTYNEQFFGPGTRLTVL.